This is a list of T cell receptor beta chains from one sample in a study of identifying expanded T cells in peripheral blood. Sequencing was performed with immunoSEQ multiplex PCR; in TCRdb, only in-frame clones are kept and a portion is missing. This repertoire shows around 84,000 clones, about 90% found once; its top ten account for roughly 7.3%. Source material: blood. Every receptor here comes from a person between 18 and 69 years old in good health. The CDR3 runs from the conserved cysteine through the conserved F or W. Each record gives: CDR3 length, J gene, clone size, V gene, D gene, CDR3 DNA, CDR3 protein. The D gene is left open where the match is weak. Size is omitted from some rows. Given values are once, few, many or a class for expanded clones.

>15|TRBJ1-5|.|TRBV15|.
TGTGCCACCAGCAGAGATAGCGGGGGCCCTCAGCCCCAGCATTTT
CATSRDSGGPQPQHF
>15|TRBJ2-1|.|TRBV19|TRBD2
TGTGCCAGTAGTAATAGCGGGAAGTCAATGGGTGAGCAGTTCTTC
CASSNSGKSMGEQFF
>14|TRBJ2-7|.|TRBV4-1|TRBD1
TGCGCCAGCAGCCACCTGGGACAGGACTACGAGCAGTACTTC
CASSHLGQDYEQYF
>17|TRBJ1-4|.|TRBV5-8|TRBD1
TGTGCCAGCAGCTTGGAGACAGGGGCGGTGACTAATGAAAAACTGTTTTTT
CASSLETGAVTNEKLFF
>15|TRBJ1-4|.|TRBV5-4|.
TGTGCCAGCAGCTTGCGAGGGACTGGGCAGGGAAAACTGTTTTTT
CASSLRGTGQGKLFF
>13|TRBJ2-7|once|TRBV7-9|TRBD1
TGTGCCAGCAGCCCCGGACAGGGCCGCGAGCAGTACTTC
CASSPGQGREQYF
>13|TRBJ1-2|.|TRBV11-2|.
TGTGCCAGCAGCAACTATGGGGCCTATGGCTACACCTTC
CASSNYGAYGYTF
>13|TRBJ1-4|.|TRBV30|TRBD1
TGTGCCTGGAGTACCTGGACAGGGCGGGAACTGTTTTTT
CAWSTWTGRELFF
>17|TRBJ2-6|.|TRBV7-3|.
TGTGCCAGCAGCTTAAACCGACAATTCGCTGGGGCCAACGTCCTGACTTTC
CASSLNRQFAGANVLTF
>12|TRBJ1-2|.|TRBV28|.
TGTGCCAGCAGTTTGGCGGGGTATGGCTACACCTTC
CASSLAGYGYTF
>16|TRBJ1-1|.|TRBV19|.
TGTGCCAGTAGTATTGTGGGGGCTCACGCGGGGACTGAAGCTTTCTTT
CASSIVGAHAGTEAFF
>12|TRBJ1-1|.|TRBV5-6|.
TGTGCCAGCAGCTTGCAGAGTTTAGAAGCTTTCTTT
CASSLQSLEAFF
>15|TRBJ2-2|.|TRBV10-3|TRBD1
TGTGCCATCAGTGAGCAGGGGGCGGACACCGGGGAGCTGTTTTTT
CAISEQGADTGELFF
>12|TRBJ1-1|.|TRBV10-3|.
TGTGCCATCGGCACGGCGAACACTGAAGCTTTCTTT
CAIGTANTEAFF
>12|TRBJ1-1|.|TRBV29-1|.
TGCAGCGTTAGGACTGGGCTCAGCGGGACTTTCTTT
CSVRTGLSGTFF
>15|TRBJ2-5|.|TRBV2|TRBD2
TGTGCCAGCAGCCGACTAGCGGGGACGCAAGAGACCCAGTACTTC
CASSRLAGTQETQYF
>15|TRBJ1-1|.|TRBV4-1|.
TGCGCCAGCAGCCACCCCATCGGGGGACGGCGAGAAGCTTTCTTT
CASSHPIGGRREAFF
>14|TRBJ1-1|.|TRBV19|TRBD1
TGTGCCAGTATTGGACAGGGGATAAACACTGAAGCTTTCTTT
CASIGQGINTEAFF
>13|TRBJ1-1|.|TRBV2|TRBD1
TGTGCCAGCAGTGTTCAGGGGGGCACTGAAGCTTTCTTT
CASSVQGGTEAFF
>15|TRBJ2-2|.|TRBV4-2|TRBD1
TGTGCCAGCAACCAGCGGGGACAGGGTACCGGGGAGCTGTTTTTT
CASNQRGQGTGELFF
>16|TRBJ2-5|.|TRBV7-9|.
TGTGCCAGCAGCTTAGATATTAGCCGATGGCAAGAGACCCAGTACTTC
CASSLDISRWQETQYF
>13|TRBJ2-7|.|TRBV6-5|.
TGTGCCAGCAGTTACGGCCGGGCTCGCGAGCAGTACTTC
CASSYGRAREQYF
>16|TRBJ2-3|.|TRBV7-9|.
TGTGCCAGCAGCCCGCGGTGGGGGCGCGACACAGATACGCAGTATTTT
CASSPRWGRDTDTQYF
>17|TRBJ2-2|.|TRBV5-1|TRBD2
TGCGCCAGCAGCCAAATCTTAGCGGGAGCGAACACCGGGGAGCTGTTTTTT
CASSQILAGANTGELFF
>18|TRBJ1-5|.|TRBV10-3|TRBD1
TGTGCCATCAGTGAGTCGATGGGACAGGGTACGGGCGGACAGCCCCAGCATTTT
CAISESMGQGTGGQPQHF
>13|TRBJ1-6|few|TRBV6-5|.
TGTGCCAGCAAGGGGGATACTAGTTCACCCCTCCACTTT
CASKGDTSSPLHF
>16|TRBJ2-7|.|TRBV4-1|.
TGCGCCAGCAGCCCATCTCGCCTTCCCGGCGGCTACGAGCAGTACTTC
CASSPSRLPGGYEQYF
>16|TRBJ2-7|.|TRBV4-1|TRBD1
TGCGCCAGCAGCCAGGCTGGGACAGGGACAACCTACGAGCAGTACTTC
CASSQAGTGTTYEQYF
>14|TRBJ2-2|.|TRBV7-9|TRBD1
TGTGCCAGCGGGGGACAGGGCAACACCGGGGAGCTGTTTTTT
CASGGQGNTGELFF
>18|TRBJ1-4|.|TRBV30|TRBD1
TGTGCCTGGAGTACCTACAGGGGGTATATTGCAACTAATGAAAAACTGTTTTTT
CAWSTYRGYIATNEKLFF
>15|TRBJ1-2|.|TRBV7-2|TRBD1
TGTGCCAGCAGCTCCGGGACAGGGGGCAACTATGGCTACACCTTC
CASSSGTGGNYGYTF
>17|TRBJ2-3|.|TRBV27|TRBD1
TGTGCCAGCAGTTTTCGTCGAGTCAGGGGGTATGGAGATACGCAGTATTTT
CASSFRRVRGYGDTQYF
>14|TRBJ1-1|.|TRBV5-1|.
TGCGCCAGCAAGGGTGGGTCGGTAAACACTGAAGCTTTCTTT
CASKGGSVNTEAFF
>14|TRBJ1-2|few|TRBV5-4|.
TGTGCCAGCAGCGTACAGGGTACTTTCTATGGCTACACCTTC
CASSVQGTFYGYTF
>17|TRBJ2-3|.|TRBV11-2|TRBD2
TGTGCCAGCAGCTTAGGTCCTAGCGGGACTAGCACAGATACGCAGTATTTT
CASSLGPSGTSTDTQYF
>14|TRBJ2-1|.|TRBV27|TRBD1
TGTGCCAGCAGTTTACGGGACAGCCCCAATGAGCAGTTCTTC
CASSLRDSPNEQFF
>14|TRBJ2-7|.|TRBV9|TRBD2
TGTGCCAGCAGCCGGACTAGCGGGATTGACGAGCAGTACTTC
CASSRTSGIDEQYF
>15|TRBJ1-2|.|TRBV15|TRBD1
TGTGCCACCAGCCCGCGACAGGGGGCGCAAGCTGGCTACACCTTC
CATSPRQGAQAGYTF
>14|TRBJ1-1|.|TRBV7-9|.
TGTGCCAGCAGCTTAGGGGGGCAGGACACTGAAGCTTTCTTT
CASSLGGQDTEAFF
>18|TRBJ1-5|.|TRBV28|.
TGTGCCAGCAGCATTAGGTGGCAGGATCACCTTAGCAATCAGCCCCAGCATTTT
CASSIRWQDHLSNQPQHF
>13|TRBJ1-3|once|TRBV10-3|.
TGTGCCATCAGTGAGCAAAGGGGAAACACCATATATTTT
CAISEQRGNTIYF
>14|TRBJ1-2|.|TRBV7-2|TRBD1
TGTGCCAGCAGCTATAGGACAGGGCGGTATGGCTACACCTTC
CASSYRTGRYGYTF
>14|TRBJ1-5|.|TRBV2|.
TGTGCCAGCAGTCCATTGTCTAGCAATCAGCCCCAGCATTTT
CASSPLSSNQPQHF
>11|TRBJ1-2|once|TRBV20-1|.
TGCAGTGCTGGAGACAGGAAGGGCTACACCTTC
CSAGDRKGYTF
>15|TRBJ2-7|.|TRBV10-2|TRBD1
TGCGCCAGCAGTCCCACAGGGGGCGGTAATAACGAGCAGTACTTC
CASSPTGGGNNEQYF
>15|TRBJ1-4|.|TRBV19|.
TGTGCCAGTCGCAGGCAGGGTCCGACTAATGAAAAACTGTTTTTT
CASRRQGPTNEKLFF
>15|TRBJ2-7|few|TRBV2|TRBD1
TGTGCCAGCACCCCAGCCGGGACAGGGGGCACCCAGTGGTACTTC
CASTPAGTGGTQWYF
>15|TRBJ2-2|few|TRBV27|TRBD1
TGTGCCAGCAGGAACAGGGGGCTTGGACCCGGGGAGCTGTTTTTT
CASRNRGLGPGELFF
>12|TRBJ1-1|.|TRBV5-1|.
TGCGCCAGCACCCGCAACAGGGAAGAAGCTTTCTTT
CASTRNREEAFF
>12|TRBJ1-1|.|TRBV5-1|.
TGCGCCAGCAGCTTGCTAGACACTGAAGCTTTCTTT
CASSLLDTEAFF
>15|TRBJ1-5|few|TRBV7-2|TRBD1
TGTGCCAGCAGCCGAGCGGGACAGCCCAATCAGCCCCAGCATTTT
CASSRAGQPNQPQHF
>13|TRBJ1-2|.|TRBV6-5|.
TGTGCCAGCAGCCCGGGGCAGGGCAGTGGCTACACCTTC
CASSPGQGSGYTF
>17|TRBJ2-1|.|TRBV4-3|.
TGCGCCAGCAGCCAAGAATCGAGGGGGAGCTCCTACAATGAGCAGTTCTTC
CASSQESRGSSYNEQFF
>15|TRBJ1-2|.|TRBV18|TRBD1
TGTGCCAGCTCACCAATGGAAGGGGGCAACTATGGCTACACCTTC
CASSPMEGGNYGYTF
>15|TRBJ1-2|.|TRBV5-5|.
TGTGCCAGCCAAGCATATGTCTCGCGAACCTATGGCTACACCTTC
CASQAYVSRTYGYTF
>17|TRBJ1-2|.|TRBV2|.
TGTGCCAGCAGTGAAGAATGGGACCCAGCGTTGGGGAGGGGCTACACCTTC
CASSEEWDPALGRGYTF
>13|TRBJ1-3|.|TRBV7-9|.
TGTGCCAGCAGCTTAGTGGAAGGAAACACCATATATTTT
CASSLVEGNTIYF
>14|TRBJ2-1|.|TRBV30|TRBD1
TGTGCCTGGAGTGTCCCGGGACAGTACAATGAGCAGTTCTTC
CAWSVPGQYNEQFF
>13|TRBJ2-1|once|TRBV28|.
TGTGCCAGCAGTTCCCTCGGGGGCCATGAGCAGTTCTTC
CASSSLGGHEQFF